A single sample is the source of the 18 T cell receptor beta chains below, sequenced in a study of human T cells and chemical hapten exposure. One entry per CDR3 protein, called by TCRdb with MiXCR from the RACE reads. The sample lists about 81,000 distinct CDR3 sequences, over 6% occurring once. The sample's time point: patch test 1, 2 weeks after DPC sensitization. This sample's treatment: therapeutic diphenylcyclopropenone sensitization with weekly scalp DPC. This specimen consisted of whole blood, obtained in connection with sensitization to the hapten diphenylcyclopropenone (DPC). The receptors originated from a woman between 25 and 40 years old with alopecia areata. Some clones in this sample may be carry-over from other donors' samples.

In nucleotides, the CDR3 is TGTGCCAGCAGTGAATACGGGGGCATCACAGATACGCAGTATTTT. Translated: CASSEYGGITDTQYF. This chain connects TRBV6-4 to TRBJ2-3; TRBD1 or TRBD2 may be the D gene (6 bases each). The germline gives CDR1 MRHNA, CDR2 SNTAGT. The V and J ends lost 3 bases and 2 bases respectively, with 12 bases between them. This CDR3 comprises 15 residues.

This clonotype was observed many times. The chain uses TRBV5-1 and TRBJ2-3; a possible D gene is TRBD2 (6 bases). This CDR3 has 16 residues. The V and J ends lost 0 bases and 1 base respectively, with 12 bases between them. Germline V gene sequence: CDR1 SGHRS, CDR2 YFSETQ. The DNA for the CDR3 is TGCGCCAGCAGCTTGGTCGGGAGAGCGGGCACAGATACGCAGTATTTT. Protein sequence: CASSLVGRAGTDTQYF.

The rearrangement uses TRBV20-1 and TRBJ1-1; D call uncertain. CDR3 length: 16 amino acids. Trimming cost V 0 bases and J 1 base, with 15 bases left between them. Germline values: CDR1 DFQATT, CDR2 SNEGSKA (reference sequence). CDR3 bases: TGCAGTGCTAGAGATTGGGGTAGATCTAGGAACACTGAAGCTTTCTTT. This codes for CSARDWGRSRNTEAFF.

This clonotype was seen repeatedly, ten times or more. The J gene is TRBJ1-1, the V gene TRBV5-4; D is undetermined. From germline, CDR1 is SGHNT and CDR2 YYREEE (reference sequence). Trimming removed 0 bases from V and 1 base from J, with 7 bases in between. The CDR3 runs 14 residues. This CDR3 reads CASSLARKNTEAFF. The CDR3 DNA reads TGTGCCAGCAGCTTGGCACGGAAGAACACTGAAGCTTTCTTT.

Regarding this clonotype: This may come from a read error, since a much larger clone is one base off. The CDR3 carries no conserved terminal phenylalanine or tryptophan, so it likely arises from a read error. CDR3 residues: CAISPGTGVSTDTQYC. The CDR3 region has the DNA TGTGCCATCAGCCCTGGGACAGGGGTCTCCACAGATACGCAGTATTGT. V usage is TRBV10-3 and J usage is TRBJ2-3; 10 nucleotides agree with TRBD1. CDR3 size: 16 residues. The trim removed 6 bases at V and 2 bases at J, leaving 8 bases unmatched. Germline V gene sequence: CDR1 ENHRY, CDR2 SYGVKD.

This clonotype was counted at least ten times. The rearrangement links TRBV27 to TRBJ2-7, with TRBD2 as a possible D gene (5 bases). Trimming stripped 4 bases from V and 3 bases from J, with 7 bases between. This CDR3 is 12 amino acids long. Germline V gives CDR1 MNHEY, CDR2 SMNVEV (reference sequence). The CDR3 region has the DNA TGTGCCAGCAGTTATGCGGGCTACGAGCAGTACTTC. Protein product: CASSYAGYEQYF.

The rearrangement uses TRBV2 and TRBJ1-1, with TRBD1 matching over 8 bases. The CDR3 runs 13 residues. J gave up 5 bases and V 10 bases, and 9 bases lay outside the gene matches. Germline-derived CDR1 and CDR2 are SNHLY and FYNNEI. The CDR3 region is CANTGGEGTEAFF. The DNA for the CDR3 is TGTGCCAACACAGGGGGAGAGGGGACTGAAGCTTTCTTT.

This clonotype has just a few counts. The rearrangement uses TRBV11-2 and TRBJ2-7; perhaps TRBD1 as D (6 bases). Per germline, CDR1 SGHAT and CDR2 FQNNGV. There are 15 residues in the CDR3. Trimming removed 5 bases from V and 3 bases from J, with 17 bases in between. The CDR3 spells CASSPGVNPGYEQYF. The CDR3 DNA sequence: TGTGCCAGCAGCCCAGGGGTTAACCCAGGCTACGAGCAGTACTTC.

This clonotype has ten or more counts. V is TRBV4-2 and J is TRBJ2-3; no definite D call. From germline, CDR1 is LGHNA and CDR2 YNFKEQ. Trimming left V 3 bases short and J 0 bases short, with 19 bases between. CDR3 size: 18 residues. The CDR3 is CASSQEPSVVASTDTQYF. In DNA form, the CDR3 reads TGTGCCAGCAGCCAGGAGCCTTCTGTGGTTGCTAGCACAGATACGCAGTATTTT.

This clonotype was seen at least ten times. The gene calls are TRBV11-2 and TRBJ2-4; TRBD2 aligns across 7 bases. CDR1 and CDR2 (germline): SGHAT, FQNNGV. The V gene end was trimmed by 5 bases and the J gene end by 1 base; junction bases not matched to a gene: 11. The CDR3 totals 17 residues. CDR3 nucleotide sequence: TGTGCCAGCAGCCCAATGGTCTTAGCGGGCGCCAAAAACATTCAGTACTTC. Its protein product is CASSPMVLAGAKNIQYF. The whole variable domain, remainder taken from reference TRBV11-2 and TRBJ2-4, is EAGVAQSPRYKIIEKRQSVAFWCNPISGHATLYWYQQILGQGPKLLIQFQNNGVVDDSQLPKDRFSAERLKGVDSTLKIQPAKLEDSAVYLCASSPMVLAGAKNIQYFGAGTRLSVL.

At least ten counts were recorded for this clonotype. The chain couples TRBV3-1 to TRBJ2-1, with 8 bases aligning to TRBD2. CDR3 length: 17 residues. V gave up 4 bases and J gave up 10 bases; unmatched junction bases: 18. Per germline, CDR1 LGHDT and CDR2 YNNKEL (reference sequence). CDR3 nucleotides: TGTGCCAGCAGCCCAACCCACGGGGCGGGGGGCCAAAAGGAGCAGTTCTTC. Encoded protein: CASSPTHGAGGQKEQFF.

This clonotype was seen many times. J is TRBJ1-2 and V is TRBV10-3; 8 nucleotides agree with TRBD1. This CDR3 comprises 15 residues. Germline V CDR1 and CDR2: ENHRY, SYGVKD. V lost 7 bases and J lost 8; bases outside the gene matches: 15. CDR3 in DNA: TGTGCCATCACTTCGACAGGGGAAAGGGGAAACGGCTACACCTTC. Residues: CAITSTGERGNGYTF.

This clonotype was counted ten times or more. The V and J genes are TRBV12-3 or TRBV12-4 and TRBJ2-3; 10 bases are shared with TRBD2. J lost 1 base, V lost 4 bases, and 5 bases had no gene match. The CDR3 is made up of 16 amino acids. The CDR3 sequence: CASSSNLAGGTDTQYF. DNA for the CDR3: TGTGCCAGCAGTTCGAACCTAGCGGGGGGCACAGATACGCAGTATTTT.

The gene calls are TRBV14 and TRBJ2-7, with TRBD1 matching over 10 bases. With 6 bases clipped from V and 3 bases from J, the junction kept 11 bases outside the gene matches. CDR1 is SGHDN, CDR2 FVKESK, per germline. The CDR3 totals 16 residues. The CDR3 DNA reads TGTGCCAGCAGAACCATCCCGACAGGGGGCGACTACGAGCAGTACTTC. Its translation: CASRTIPTGGDYEQYF. Full variable domain (rest looked up from reference TRBV14 and TRBJ2-7): EAGVTQFPSHSVIEKGQTVTLRCDPISGHDNLYWYRRVMGKEIKFLLHFVKESKQDESGMPNNRFLAERTGGTYSTLKVQPAELEDSGVYFCASRTIPTGGDYEQYFGPGTRLTVT.

In this sample, this clonotype turned up many times. The chain employs TRBV12-3 or TRBV12-4 and TRBJ2-5, with no clear D. The CDR3 loop spans 16 amino acids. Trimming removed 5 bases from V and 7 bases from J, with 23 bases in between. The CDR3 nucleotides read TGTGCCAGCAGTCGACCATGGACGGGTTCCGATGTGACCCAGTACTTC. It codes for CASSRPWTGSDVTQYF.

This clonotype was seen repeatedly, ten times or more. The rearrangement joins TRBV29-1 to TRBJ2-5; 10 bases fit TRBD1. There are 17 residues in the CDR3. The J segment lost 5 bases and the V segment lost 1 base, leaving 13 bases of the junction unmatched. From germline, CDR1 is SQVTM and CDR2 ANQGSEA. The CDR3 loop reads CSVEGQGAFVNAETQYF. The CDR3 coding sequence is TGCAGCGTTGAAGGACAGGGGGCTTTCGTAAACGCGGAGACCCAGTACTTC.

This clonotype was seen at least ten times. The chain recombines TRBV7-9 with TRBJ2-5; weak D call: TRBD1 (5 bases). The CDR3 loop spans 16 amino acids. Germline V gives CDR1 SEHNR, CDR2 FQNEAQ (reference sequence). V lost 2 bases to trimming and J lost 5 bases, with 18 bases between them. CDR3 in DNA: TGTGCCAGCAGCTTACATTCTCAGGGCTCGGTGGAGACCCAGTACTTC. Encoded protein: CASSLHSQGSVETQYF.

This clonotype has a count of ten or more. This chain joins TRBV20-1 and TRBJ1-3; the match to TRBD1 covers 10 bases. Germline loops: CDR1 DFQATT, CDR2 SNEGSKA (reference sequence). The CDR3 extends over 15 amino acids. The trim removed 2 bases at V and 2 bases at J, leaving 3 bases unmatched. The CDR3 here is CSARRQGAAGNTIYF. The CDR3 bases are TGCAGTGCTAGAAGACAGGGGGCAGCTGGAAACACCATATATTTT.